This record looks at one TCR beta chain sequence and its context. Antigen specificity is unknown. Sample barcodes and UMIs were carried by the TCR alpha and TCR beta cDNA libraries that 5'RACE generated with constant-segment primers. TCRdb reanalysed the 5' RACE reads using MiXCR and keeps one entry per CDR3 protein. The sample consists of 290,000 or so distinct CDR3 sequences, roughly a fifth of them appearing once. The source of the sample is a study of T-cell memory formation after mild COVID-19. Study information: TCR clusters were largely donor specific.

CDR3 length: 13 residues. V lost 6 bases, J lost 5 bases, and 14 bases lay in between. Study-wide points: Shrinking CD4+ clones resided mostly in CM and EM, and CD8+ ones in EMRA.

Input material: PBMCs or a T cell subset sorted from them (not recorded which). This chain links TRBV12-3 or TRBV12-4 with TRBJ2-7; D possibly uses TRBD1 or TRBD2 (5 bases each). This receptor was identified in a young man who had mild COVID-19 (a few samples of this study predate the infection). Cell type and time point are not known. CDR3 nucleotide sequence: TGTGCCAGCAGGAGGGACCTCGTGGACGAGCAGTACTTC. Translated, it gives CASRRDLVDEQYF.